At least ten counts were recorded for the clone carrying this T cell receptor beta chain. Its matching antigen is unknown. The authors ran a second PCR of about 6 to 11 cycles using a sample-barcoded 5' primer and a J-beta primer mix. The authors tagged each cDNA molecule using a template-switch adaptor with 12 random nucleotides. One entry per CDR3 protein, called by TCRdb with MiXCR from the 5' RACE reads. Among 590,000 or so distinct CDR3 sequences listed, around 31% were seen once. This sample stems from a study of blood T cells in healthy people across ages. Germline V gives CDR1 MNHEY, CDR2 SVGAGI. CDR3 length: 11 amino acids. V shed 6 bases and J shed 2 bases, with 3 bases lying between them. Extraction of total RNA produced a minimum of 5 micrograms from each sample. Overall study findings and caveats: Percentage of naive T cells showed a strong correlation with TCR beta diversity.

The chain carries TRBV6-5 and TRBJ2-3; D gene ambiguous. This clonotype was sampled from an elderly woman in good health. The sequenced sample consisted of blood. The CDR3 region is CASRDTDTQYF. CDR3 DNA: TGTGCCAGCAGAGACACAGATACGCAGTATTTT.